This T cell receptor (beta chain) was found in a study of blood T cell repertoires in COVID-19. Turning to the study itself: Spain, Italy and the United States supplied samples that represented acute and convalescent COVID-19.

Germline CDR1 reads SGHNT; CDR2 reads YYREEE (reference sequence). V shed 5 bases, J shed 2 bases, and the junction held 4 bases outside the gene matches. The CDR3 length is 13 residues. Authors' processing steps: Reference gene primer amplification yielded estimated nucleated cell counts. TCRdb keeps only in-frame clones here, not all; method: immunoSEQ multiplex PCR. V and J calls and clone size are those listed in that table; D and trimming were worked out from the DNA. The repertoire holds about 190,000 clones, with roughly 80% as singletons. The clonotype originates from a man aged 45-65 years who had recovered from COVID-19. The chain has TRBV5-4 and TRBJ2-7, with 7 nucleotides matching TRBD1. The material sequenced was peripheral blood. The CDR3 sequence is CASRGTAAYEQYF. The CDR3 DNA reads TGTGCCAGCAGGGGGACAGCAGCCTACGAGCAGTACTTC.